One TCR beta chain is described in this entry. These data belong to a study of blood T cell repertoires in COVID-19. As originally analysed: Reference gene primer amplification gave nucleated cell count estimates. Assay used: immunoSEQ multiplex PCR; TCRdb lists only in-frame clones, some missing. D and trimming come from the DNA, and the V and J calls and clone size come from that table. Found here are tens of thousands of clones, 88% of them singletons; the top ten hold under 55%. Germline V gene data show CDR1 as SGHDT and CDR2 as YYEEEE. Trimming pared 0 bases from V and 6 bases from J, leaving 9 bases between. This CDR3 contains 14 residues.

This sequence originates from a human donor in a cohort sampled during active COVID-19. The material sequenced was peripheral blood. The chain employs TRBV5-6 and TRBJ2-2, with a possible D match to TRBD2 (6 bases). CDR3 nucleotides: TGTGCCAGCAGCTTGGAACGGAGGGCCGGGGAGCTGTTTTTT. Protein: CASSLERRAGELFF.